The 25 T cell receptor beta chains given below trace back to one sample, sequenced in a study of molecular identifiers for immune sequencing clone quantification listed by TCRdb under 2018. The method behind the library was PCR. Sequencer: Illumina HiSeq 4000. TCRdb reanalyzed the raw reads on its own, using fastp at Q25 for trimming and MiXCR for clone calling, and kept in-frame beta chains. Rows with a matching CDR3 protein are joined into one entry that keeps the most common DNA and genes. This sample holds 50,000 to 75,000 distinct CDR3 sequences; roughly a fifth were observed only once. Together, the top ten hold more than 1.3% of the sample. The sequencing sample was made of naive CD8+ T cells from blood, with Jurkat cell RNA spiked in. What the cell subset or site label conveys for this sample: FACS-sorted CD8+CD4-CCR7+CD45RA+ naive T cells. The source of these receptors is a human donor in good health. Some libraries in this study had Jurkat cell RNA spiked in.

There are many counts of this clonotype. The junction departs from germline at one end; a sequencing error may be responsible. The chain uses TRBV9 and TRBJ2-4; 7 bases map to TRBD1. The length of the CDR3 is 11 residues. Germline V gene lookup returns CDR1 SGDLS and CDR2 YYNGEE. The CDR3 reads CASSAPGQISF. DNA for the CDR3: TGTGCCAGCAGCGCACCGGGACAGATTTCCTTC.

The rearrangement joins TRBV4-1 to TRBJ2-7, with a tentative D call TRBD2 (5 bases). CDR3 length: 16 residues. Germline V lookup: CDR1 MGHRA, CDR2 YSYEKL. V was shortened by 0 bases and J by 0 bases, with 12 bases between the two germline ends. The CDR3 DNA is TGCGCCAGCAGCCAAGATTTTCCGGGATCCTCCTACGAGCAGTACTTC. It encodes CASSQDFPGSSYEQYF.

This clonotype has just one count. The V and J genes are TRBV5-1 and TRBJ2-7; D uncertain. Germline assignment: CDR1 SGHRS and CDR2 YFSETQ. This CDR3 region has 14 residues. Trimming removed 1 base at V and 0 bases at J, with 8 bases between. The CDR3: CASSLYSFSYEQYF. CDR3 in DNA: TGCGCCAGCAGCTTGTACAGTTTCTCCTACGAGCAGTACTTC.

The chain joins TRBV19 to TRBJ1-5; a weak D match, TRBD1 (6 bases). V dropped 10 bases and J dropped 0 bases, with 25 bases sitting between them. The CDR3 covers 18 residues. Germline V lookup: CDR1 LNHDA, CDR2 SQIVND (reference sequence). CDR3 DNA sequence: TGTGCCACCAATGACCCGGGGGCACTCGCTTATAGCAATCAGCCCCAGCATTTT. This sequence encodes CATNDPGALAYSNQPQHF.

Concerning this clonotype itself: This may be a read error: a much more frequent sequence differs by one nucleotide. The V and J genes are TRBV4-1 and TRBJ1-2; 7 bases line up with TRBD1. The CDR3 length is 16 residues. Looked up from germline, CDR1 is MGHRA and CDR2 is YSYEKL. As DNA, the CDR3 is TGCGCCAGCGGCCAAAGACAGGACAGGCACGACTATGGCTACACCTTC. This encodes CASGQRQDRHDYGYTF.

This clonotype was picked up many times. This chain links TRBV29-1 with TRBJ2-5; TRBD1 matches 9 bases. In germline, CDR1 is SQVTM, CDR2 ANQGSEA. With V trimmed by 4 bases and J by 5 bases, 8 bases remained unmatched. The CDR3 is made up of 14 amino acids. The CDR3 here is CSVAGTGSRETQYF. The CDR3 DNA reads TGCAGCGTTGCCGGGACAGGGAGTCGGGAGACCCAGTACTTC. The full variable domain, in which reference TRBV29-1 and TRBJ2-5 provide the parts outside the CDR3, is SAVISQKPSRDICQRGTSLTIQCQVDSQVTMMFWYRQQPGQSLTLIATANQGSEATYESGFVIDKFPISRPNLTFSTLTVSNMSPEDSSIYLCSVAGTGSRETQYFGPGTRLLVL.

This clonotype was counted many times. The chain recombines TRBV25-1 with TRBJ1-1; D possibly corresponds to TRBD1 (5 bases). Per germline, CDR1 MGHDK and CDR2 SYGVNS. The CDR3 consists of 17 residues. Trimming removed 7 bases from V and 3 bases from J, with 24 bases in between. CDR3 DNA: TGTGCCAGCATATGGACAATCGAGGCCTCGTGGCACACTGAAGCTTTCTTT. This sequence encodes CASIWTIEASWHTEAFF. Drawing the rest from reference TRBV25-1 and TRBJ1-1, the complete variable domain is EADIYQTPRYLVIGTGKKITLECSQTMGHDKMYWYQQDPGMELHLIHYSYGVNSTEKGDLSSESTVSRIRTEHFPLTLESARPSHTSQYLCASIWTIEASWHTEAFFGQGTRLTVV.

A few counts support this clonotype. This sequence may be a read error, since a much larger clone differs from it by one base. Since the CDR3 does not end with the conserved phenylalanine or tryptophan, this likely comes from a read error. CDR3 in DNA: TGTGCCACGGCTCCCTTCTACGAGGAGCAGTACCTC. It specifies CATAPFYEEQYL. The V gene is TRBV28, the J gene TRBJ2-7; no definite D call. The V end was cut by 10 bases, the J end by 7 bases, with 17 bases between. Germline assignment: CDR1 MDHEN and CDR2 SYDVKM. This CDR3 has 12 amino acids.

V is TRBV28 and J is TRBJ2-2, with 9 bases lining up with TRBD1. The CDR3 spans 19 residues. The germline V gene encodes CDR1 MDHEN and CDR2 SYDVKM. V gave up 3 bases and J gave up 3 bases; unmatched junction bases: 14. The CDR3 DNA sequence: TGTGCCAGCAGTTTCCTTCCGGGACAGGGAACTCCGGACACCGGGGAGCTGTTTTTT. It encodes CASSFLPGQGTPDTGELFF. The full variable domain, completed using reference TRBV28 and TRBJ2-2, is DVKVTQSSRYLVKRTGEKVFLECVQDMDHENMFWYRQDPGLGLRLIYFSYDVKMKEKGDIPEGYSVSREKKERFSLILESASTNQTSMYLCASSFLPGQGTPDTGELFFGEGSRLTVL.

On this clonotype: Given a much more abundant clone one base away, this may be a read error. V usage is TRBV19 and J usage is TRBJ2-4; tentative D call: TRBD2 (6 bases). There are 16 residues in the CDR3. Trimming removed 4 bases at V and 0 bases at J, with 13 bases between. Looked up from germline, CDR1 is LNHDA and CDR2 is SQIVND (reference sequence). In DNA, the CDR3 is TGTGCCAGTAGTACAGGCCCAGCGGGAGCCAAAAACATTCAGTACTTC. This encodes CASSTGPAGAKNIQYF.

This clonotype is deemed medium-sized (0.01 to 0.1%). This sequence joins TRBV20-1 and TRBJ1-6; no definite D call. V shed 0 bases and J shed 7 bases, with 13 bases lying between them. The CDR3 runs 15 residues. CDR1 and CDR2 (germline): DFQATT, SNEGSKA (reference sequence). The CDR3 DNA sequence: TGCAGTGCTAGAGATTTCAGACATCCGAATTCACCCCTCCACTTT. This codes for CSARDFRHPNSPLHF.

A few counts support this clonotype. The chain links TRBV6-4 to TRBJ2-1; the D gene is possibly TRBD1 (6 bases). From germline, CDR1 is MRHNA and CDR2 SNTAGT. This CDR3 has 18 amino acids. The V end lost 8 bases, the J end lost 0 bases, and 23 bases lay between the germline ends. The CDR3 nucleotides are TGTGCCAGCCAACACCGCAGGGCAGGGGCGAGCTCCTACAATGAGCAGTTCTTC. Its protein product is CASQHRRAGASSYNEQFF.

Ten or more counts support this clonotype. The rearrangement uses TRBV4-1 and TRBJ2-7; 11 bases are a match to TRBD2. This CDR3 has 13 amino acids. Germline CDR1 MGHRA, CDR2 YSYEKL. V gave up 3 bases and J gave up 9 bases; unmatched junction bases: 4. The CDR3 is CASSHSLAGGQYF. The DNA for the CDR3 is TGCGCCAGCAGCCATAGCCTAGCGGGAGGGCAGTACTTC.

This clonotype turned up a few times. The chain joins TRBV6-2 or TRBV6-3 to TRBJ2-7; 8 bases align to TRBD2. In germline, CDR1 is MNHEY, CDR2 SVGEGT. V lost 7 bases, J lost 2 bases, and 7 bases stayed unmatched. The CDR3 consists of 14 residues. The CDR3 loop is CASTTSGPTYEQYF. As DNA, the CDR3 is TGTGCCAGCACCACTAGCGGACCAACCTACGAGCAGTACTTC.

At least ten counts were recorded for this clonotype. The rearrangement uses TRBV30 and TRBJ2-7; D perhaps matches TRBD2 (6 bases). The CDR3 is made up of 12 amino acids. CDR1 is GTSNPN, CDR2 SVGIG, per germline (reference sequence). The germline V and J ends were trimmed by 3 bases and 6 bases, with 12 bases remaining between them. CDR3 region: CAWRGGVAEQYF. DNA of the CDR3: TGTGCCTGGAGAGGAGGGGTGGCCGAGCAGTACTTC.

Notes on this clonotype: Sequence at one end of the junction differs from germline and may be a read error. This chain connects TRBV7-7 to TRBJ2-2, with D possibly matching TRBD2 (5 bases). The CDR3 runs to 15 residues. The V gene's germline CDR1 is SSHAT and CDR2 FNYEAQ (reference sequence). Written as DNA, the CDR3 is TGTGCTAGCAGCTCTGCTGCGGGTGGGACCGGGGAGCTGTTTTTT. Protein sequence: CASSSAAGGTGELFF.

This clonotype was picked up many times. The rearrangement uses TRBV19 and TRBJ2-1; D gene uncertain. V lost 3 bases to trimming and J lost 9 bases, with 15 bases between them. The CDR3 contains 14 residues. The germline V gene has CDR1 LNHDA and CDR2 SQIVND (reference sequence). The CDR3 nucleotides read TGTGCCAGTAGTATTGTCGGGCCCGCCGGTGAGCAGTTCTTC. Its protein product is CASSIVGPAGEQFF.

The sample holds many counts of this clonotype. The chain has TRBV4-3 and TRBJ2-5, with D unresolved. CDR3 length: 14 amino acids. Trimming stripped 0 bases from V and 1 base from J, with 6 bases between. The germline V gene encodes CDR1 LGHNA and CDR2 YSLEER. The CDR3 region has the DNA TGCGCCAGCAGCCAAGACAGCACCCAAGAGACCCAGTACTTC. Protein sequence: CASSQDSTQETQYF.

The sample holds many counts of this clonotype. This chain links TRBV4-3 with TRBJ2-4; 8 bases are shared with TRBD2. Trimming took 2 bases from V and 3 from J; bases not matched to a gene: 9. The CDR3 is 17 amino acids. Germline V CDR1 and CDR2: LGHNA, YSLEER. CDR3 region: CASSQPPAGGLKNIQYF. The CDR3 DNA reads TGCGCCAGCAGCCAACCTCCGGCGGGGGGTCTCAAAAACATTCAGTACTTC.

The V gene is TRBV4-3, the J gene TRBJ2-1; TRBD2 matches 11 bases. J was trimmed by 5 bases and V by 0 bases; bases with no gene match: 6. CDR1 is LGHNA, CDR2 YSLEER, per germline. The CDR3 covers 17 residues. The CDR3 protein is CASSQDLGGLADNEQFF. Written as DNA, the CDR3 is TGCGCCAGCAGCCAAGATTTGGGGGGACTAGCGGACAATGAGCAGTTCTTC.

Regarding this clonotype: A read error may explain this, as a much larger clone is one base away. This chain joins TRBV27 and TRBJ1-6; D perhaps matches TRBD1 (6 bases). CDR1 is MNHEY and CDR2 is SMNVEV in the germline V gene (reference sequence). The CDR3 totals 17 residues. CDR3 bases: TGTGCCAGCAGTTTAAGCAGGGGTCAGACGGGAAATTCACCCCCCCACTTT. Translation gives CASSLSRGQTGNSPPHF.

This clonotype was counted ten times or more. V usage is TRBV28 and J usage is TRBJ1-1, with D unclear. The length of the CDR3 is 13 residues. Deletions cut 6 bases from V and 8 bases from J, with 16 bases between. CDR1 is MDHEN, CDR2 SYDVKM, per germline. In DNA form, the CDR3 reads TGTGCCAGCAGAAAAAGAGCCGGGAGAGAAGCTTTCTTT. It encodes CASRKRAGREAFF.

The chain is built from TRBV6-5 and TRBJ2-5; possible D gene TRBD2, 6 bases. Germline lookup yields CDR1 MNHEY and CDR2 SVGAGI. There are 20 residues in the CDR3. The V and J ends lost 5 bases and 3 bases respectively, with 31 bases between them. The DNA for the CDR3 is TGTGCCAGCAGTAATACCCCCCCAGGTGTCATTTTCGGGGGAAAAGAGACCCAGTACTTC. It translates to CASSNTPPGVIFGGKETQYF.

This clonotype was seen at least ten times. The rearrangement uses TRBV27 and TRBJ2-7; TRBD2 matches 8 bases. CDR1 and CDR2 (germline): MNHEY, SMNVEV (reference sequence). The CDR3 runs 16 residues. After removal of 0 bases from V and 2 bases from J, the junction contained 6 bases not matched to a gene. For the CDR3, the DNA is TGTGCCAGCAGTTTATCAGCGGGAGAGTACCCCTACGAGCAGTACTTC. Its translation is CASSLSAGEYPYEQYF.

This clonotype was seen ten or more times. The chain uses TRBV5-7 and TRBJ1-5; TRBD1 might be the D (6 bases). TRBV5-7 is an open reading frame whose function is uncertain. V was cut by 5 bases and J by 6 bases, with 27 bases left in between. The CDR3 loop spans 18 amino acids. The CDR3 loop reads CASRPEGGPPKDGQPQHF. CDR3 DNA: TGTGCCAGCAGGCCCGAGGGGGGGCCCCCCAAGGATGGTCAGCCCCAGCATTTT.